This T cell receptor (beta chain) was recorded in a study of T-cell reconstitution after alpha-beta-depleted transplantation in children. Molecular barcoding with unique molecular identifiers was used for the TCRbeta library. TCRdb fed the PCR reads into MiXCR, producing one record per CDR3 protein. The data hold about 640,000 distinct CDR3 sequences, with roughly 17% observed a single time. This TCR derives from a human donor who donated a stem cell graft to a child with acute myeloid leukemia. The source was PBMCs from the stem cell graft donor, collected from the stem cell graft.

CDR3 region: CSVEALGYKNIQYF. The CDR3 DNA follows: TGCAGCGTTGAAGCATTGGGTTACAAAAACATTCAGTACTTC. This chain joins TRBV29-1 and TRBJ2-4; D remains unclear. Deletions cut 1 base from V and 3 bases from J, with 10 bases between. Germline CDR1 reads SQVTM; CDR2 reads ANQGSEA. The CDR3 runs 14 residues.